One and the same sample provided the 9 T cell receptor beta chains below, sequenced in a study of PD-L1 blockade in urothelial cancer. Repertoires were generated with immunoSEQ multiplex PCR, while TCRdb's copy carries only in-frame clones and drops some. The sample has about 50,000 clones, approximately 90% seen once. The time point was: peripheral blood 6 weeks after treatment start. The sequenced sample was PBMCs, obtained around atezolizumab (anti-PD-L1) treatment. The source of these receptors is a man aged 55 to 70 with urothelial cancer.

J is TRBJ2-2 and V is TRBV19, with 7 bases fitting TRBD1. Losses at the gene ends were 3 bases for V and 1 base for J; bases not matched to a gene: 8. The CDR3 loop spans 17 amino acids. The germline CDR1 and CDR2 sequences are LNHDA and SQIVND (reference sequence). Written as DNA, the CDR3 is TGTGCCAGTAGTATTGCGTTTCAGGGGGTGAACACCGGGGAGCTGTTTTTT. Its translation: CASSIAFQGVNTGELFF.

The sample holds one count of this clone. V and J are TRBV19 and TRBJ2-7; 14 bases agree with TRBD2. J was trimmed by 6 bases and V by 5 bases; bases with no gene match: 6. CDR3 size: 15 residues. Germline V gives CDR1 LNHDA, CDR2 SQIVND (reference sequence). CDR3 in amino acids: CASSGWGLAGVEQYF. In DNA form, the CDR3 reads TGTGCCAGTAGTGGATGGGGACTAGCGGGAGTCGAGCAGTACTTC.

The chain joins TRBV19 to TRBJ1-2; tentative D call: TRBD1 (6 bases). V was pared by 9 bases and J by 2 bases, with 13 bases between. Germline CDR1 LNHDA, CDR2 SQIVND (reference sequence). The CDR3 covers 13 residues. DNA for the CDR3: TGTGCCAGCAAACAGGGCCCCAACTATGGCTACACCTTC. Translated: CASKQGPNYGYTF.

This chain uses TRBV5-5 with TRBJ2-3; 8 bases line up with TRBD1. The CDR3 totals 16 residues. Trimming took 4 bases from V and 2 from J; bases not matched to a gene: 9. The V gene's germline CDR1 is SGHKS and CDR2 YYEKEE (reference sequence). DNA for the CDR3: TGTGCCAGCAGCCCCATCGGGACAGGTCCCACAGATACGCAGTATTTT. This sequence encodes CASSPIGTGPTDTQYF.

This chain links TRBV28 with TRBJ2-1, with 13 bases fitting TRBD2. Germline values: CDR1 MDHEN, CDR2 SYDVKM. The V and J ends lost 5 bases and 5 bases, in that order; junction bases with no gene match: 6. The CDR3 spans 16 residues. CDR3 in amino acids: CASSVPGLAGHNEQFF. CDR3 nucleotide sequence: TGTGCCAGCAGTGTCCCGGGACTAGCGGGACACAATGAGCAGTTCTTC.

The gene calls are TRBV2 and TRBJ2-7; D is perhaps TRBD1 (6 bases). Trimming took off 6 bases at V and 2 bases at J, with 14 bases between the two ends. This CDR3 has 14 residues. CDR1 and CDR2 (germline): SNHLY, FYNNEI. The CDR3 loop is CASSGLDSAYEQYF. The CDR3 coding sequence is TGTGCCAGCAGCGGCCTGGACAGCGCCTACGAGCAGTACTTC. The whole variable domain, remainder taken from reference TRBV2 and TRBJ2-7, is EPEVTQTPSHQVTQMGQEVILRCVPISNHLYFYWYRQILGQKVEFLVSFYNNEISEKSEIFDDQFSVERPDGSNFTLKIRSTKLEDSAMYFCASSGLDSAYEQYFGPGTRLTVT.

The rearrangement links TRBV27 to TRBJ2-7, with D maybe TRBD2 (5 bases). Germline V CDR1 and CDR2: MNHEY, SMNVEV (reference sequence). V lost 6 bases and J lost 4, with 22 bases in between. The CDR3 is 16 amino acids. The DNA of the CDR3 is TGTGCCAGCAGGGGCCCTTCGAGGGCTCGACCATACGAGCAGTACTTC. This encodes CASRGPSRARPYEQYF.

The chain combines TRBV9 with TRBJ1-2; TRBD1 is a possible D gene (6 bases). The V end was cut by 4 bases, the J end by 4 bases, with 14 bases between. Germline V gene lookup returns CDR1 SGDLS and CDR2 YYNGEE. This CDR3 contains 14 residues. CDR3 sequence (DNA): TGTGCCAGCAGCCCCGGACAGCGTCTCTATGGCTACACCTTC. Its translation is CASSPGQRLYGYTF.

The rearrangement links TRBV4-3 to TRBJ2-7, with TRBD1 matching over 10 bases. This CDR3 is built from 16 residues. From germline, CDR1 is LGHNA and CDR2 YSLEER. V lost 4 bases, J lost 2 bases, and 8 bases stayed unmatched. CDR3 coding DNA: TGCGCCAGCAGCCGCTACGGGGGACAGGGGACCTACGAGCAGTACTTC. Translating gives CASSRYGGQGTYEQYF.